The present T cell receptor (beta chain) was sequenced within a study of sequential checkpoint blockade in melanoma (dated by TCRdb to between 2017 and 2020). In terms of the full investigation: In a 1:1 randomization, patients received either first-line nivolumab then ipilimumab (arm A) or ipilimumab then nivolumab (arm B). Maintenance nivolumab came after both trial sequences.

The CDR3 has 14 amino acids, counting the end cysteine and valine. The only DNA kept is the CDR3, 42 bases in frame from the first base. What the study reported, not specific to this receptor: Larger, independent patient cohorts are needed to validate the response-prediction model that combines TCR metrics and mutation burden.

Regarding this clone: The clone's antigen remains unknown. Base qualities are not recorded, but no much larger clone differs from it by a single base.

The immunoSEQ Assay was used to immunosequence TCRbeta CDR3 regions from genomic DNA. Before high-throughput sequencing, the genomic DNA was amplified using bias-controlled multiplex PCR. Under the source paper's analysis protocol: To quantify the absolute abundance of each unique TCRbeta CDR3 region, the sequences were collapsed and filtered. Clonality, defined as 1 minus Pielou's evenness, was calculated using productive rearrangements only. Clones with significantly greater frequencies in on-treatment versus baseline samples were identified using a previously published method. TCRdb carries this immuneACCESS record with in-frame sequences only. Its versions omit some clonotypes, under half of them owing to an unresolved V gene in the studies checked, with the rest unexplained. Clone size and the V and J calls come from that table; the DNA yielded D and trimming. The sample data list 15,000 or so clones, and 90% to 95% of these were observed just once. The top ten clonotypes cover 24% of the sample.

The treatment or condition label corresponds to: randomized to nivolumab then ipilimumab (arm A) or the reverse (arm B). Prior DNA-damaging chemotherapy had not been received by any trial patient. Live CD3+CD8+ cells negative for CD19 and CD56 were sorted from thawed PBMCs on a FACS Aria II flow cytometer. Samples were obtained from patients with melanoma enrolled in CheckMate 064, a randomized, open-label phase II trial of sequential checkpoint blockade. Peripheral blood mononuclear cells were collected by leukapheresis, purified using Ficoll-Paque, and frozen in human serum containing around 10% DMSO. Immediately after sorting, the purity of the sorted blood CD3+CD8+ cells was confirmed to be >98%, and DNA was then extracted.

This sample comprised CD8+ T cells sorted from blood (inferred from file names), obtained from a patient given nivolumab and ipilimumab in sequence. This chain is built from TRBV21-1 and TRBJ2-7; the D call of TRBD1 is as the table states it, not checked on the DNA. TRBV21-1 is a documented pseudogene. The receptor comes from a human donor with melanoma. The DNA is TGTGCCAGCAGCAAAAGCTCAGGGGAGAGGGAGCAGTACGTC. Its protein product is CASSKSSGEREQYV.